A single TCR beta chain is shown here with its context. The antigen remains undetermined. The sample originates from a study of T cells in Graves' hyperthyroidism and ophthalmopathy. Study conclusions and caveats: The model predicted ophthalmopathy a median around 6.5 months before onset.

It was RNA transcripts that yielded the amplified TCR beta CDR3 regions. Using the HTBI primer set, a first-round RT-PCR was run on the TCR CDR3. TCRdb re-analysed the multiplex PCR reads in MiXCR, keeping a single row per CDR3 protein. The sample has under 40,000 distinct CDR3 sequences; approximately 52% are singletons. The CDR3 length is 14 residues. CDR1 and CDR2 from the germline V gene are SNHLY and FYNNEI. V lost 8 bases and J lost 2, with 16 bases in between. This clonotype was sampled from a middle-aged man with Graves' ophthalmopathy. The sequencing input was blood. The chain couples TRBV2 to TRBJ2-7; D may be TRBD2 (5 bases). The DNA for the CDR3 is TGTGCCAGCGGCCGAGAAACCGGGGCCTACGAGCAGTACTTC. This gives the protein CASGRETGAYEQYF.